Sequencing of this T cell receptor beta chain was carried out in a study of blood T cell repertoires in COVID-19. The overall study: Samples came from the United States, Italy and Spain, spanning acute and convalescent COVID-19. Sources were T cells, B-cell-depleted T cells, or PBMCs; the material itself was cDNA or gDNA.

As originally analysed: By means of reference gene primer amplification, nucleated cell counts were estimated. Profiled with immunoSEQ multiplex PCR; TCRdb holds only in-frame clones, not every one. The D gene and trimming were derived from the DNA, and the V and J assignments and clone size from that table. The sample has approximately 130,000 clones; 70% to 90% are singletons. Specimen: peripheral blood. This sequence originates from a human donor in a cohort sampled during active COVID-19.

CDR3: CASSPGLAGFANTGELFF. The CDR3, as DNA: TGTGCCAGCAGCCCGGGACTAGCGGGGTTCGCGAACACCGGGGAGCTGTTTTTT. V usage is TRBV6-4 and J usage is TRBJ2-2; 13 bases are a match to TRBD2. J gave up 0 bases and V 6 bases, and 7 bases lay outside the gene matches. This CDR3 has 18 residues. CDR1 MRHNA and CDR2 SNTAGT come from the germline V gene.